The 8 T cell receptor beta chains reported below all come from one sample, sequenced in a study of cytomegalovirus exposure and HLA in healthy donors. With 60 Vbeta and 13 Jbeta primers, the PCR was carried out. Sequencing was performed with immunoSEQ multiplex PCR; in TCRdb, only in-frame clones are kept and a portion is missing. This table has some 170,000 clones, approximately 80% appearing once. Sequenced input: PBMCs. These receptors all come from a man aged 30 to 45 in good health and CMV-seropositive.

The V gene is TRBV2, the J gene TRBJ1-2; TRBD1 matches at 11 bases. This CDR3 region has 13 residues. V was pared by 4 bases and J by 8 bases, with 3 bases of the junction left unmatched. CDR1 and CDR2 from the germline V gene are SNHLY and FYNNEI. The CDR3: CASSGGTGGGYTF. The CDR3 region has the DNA TGTGCCAGCAGTGGAGGGACAGGGGGGGGCTACACCTTC.

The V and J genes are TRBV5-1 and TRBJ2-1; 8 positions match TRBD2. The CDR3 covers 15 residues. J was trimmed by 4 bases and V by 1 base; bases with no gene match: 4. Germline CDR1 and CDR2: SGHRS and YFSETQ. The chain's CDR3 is CASSLSLAGYNEQFF. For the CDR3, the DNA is TGCGCCAGCAGCTTGTCCTTAGCGGGGTACAATGAGCAGTTCTTC. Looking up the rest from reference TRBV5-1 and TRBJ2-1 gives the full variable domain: KAGVTQTPRYLIKTRGQQVTLSCSPISGHRSVSWYQQTPGQGLQFLFEYFSETQRNKGNFPGRFSGRQFSNSRSEMNVSTLELGDSALYLCASSLSLAGYNEQFFGPGTRLTVL.

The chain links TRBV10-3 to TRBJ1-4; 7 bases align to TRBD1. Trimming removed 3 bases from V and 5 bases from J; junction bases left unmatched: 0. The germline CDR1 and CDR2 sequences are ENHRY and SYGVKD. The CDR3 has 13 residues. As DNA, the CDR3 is TGTGCCATCAGTGAACAGGGGAATGAAAAACTGTTTTTT. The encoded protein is CAISEQGNEKLFF.

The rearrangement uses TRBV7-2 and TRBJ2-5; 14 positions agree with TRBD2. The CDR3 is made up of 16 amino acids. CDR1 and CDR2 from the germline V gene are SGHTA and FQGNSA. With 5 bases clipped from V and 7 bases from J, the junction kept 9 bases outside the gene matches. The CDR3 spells CASSLGLAGGFVTQYF. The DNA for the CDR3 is TGTGCCAGCAGCCTAGGACTAGCGGGGGGATTTGTGACCCAGTACTTC.

The chain's CDR3 is CASRQFGSYNSPLHF. In DNA, the CDR3 is TGTGCCAGCAGACAGTTTGGCTCCTATAATTCACCCCTCCACTTT. V is TRBV2 and J is TRBJ1-6; D is uncertain. The germline V gene encodes CDR1 SNHLY and CDR2 FYNNEI. The V end lost 6 bases, the J end lost 0 bases, and 9 bases lay between the germline ends. This CDR3 is 15 amino acids long. The complete variable domain, with remaining parts taken from reference TRBV2 and TRBJ1-6, reads EPEVTQTPSHQVTQMGQEVILRCVPISNHLYFYWYRQILGQKVEFLVSFYNNEISEKSEIFDDQFSVERPDGSNFTLKIRSTKLEDSAMYFCASRQFGSYNSPLHFGNGTRLTVT.

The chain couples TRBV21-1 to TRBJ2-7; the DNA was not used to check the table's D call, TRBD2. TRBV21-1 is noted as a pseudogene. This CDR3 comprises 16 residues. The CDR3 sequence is CASSKWPAEDLYEQYF. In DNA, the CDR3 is TGTGCCAGCAGCAAATGGCCAGCGGAGGACTTATACGAGCAGTACTTC.

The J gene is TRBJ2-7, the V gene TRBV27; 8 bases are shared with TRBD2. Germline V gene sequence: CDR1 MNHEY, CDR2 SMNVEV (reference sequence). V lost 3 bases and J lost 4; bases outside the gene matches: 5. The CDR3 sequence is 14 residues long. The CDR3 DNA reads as TGTGCCAGCAGTTTCGCGGGGGGCAGTTACGAGCAGTACTTC. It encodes CASSFAGGSYEQYF.

For the CDR3, the DNA is TGTGCCAGCTCACCACCGGGACTGAGCACAGATACGCAGTATTTT. Protein product: CASSPPGLSTDTQYF. The V and J genes are TRBV18 and TRBJ2-3; D perhaps matches TRBD2 (6 bases). V was trimmed by 0 bases and J by 0 bases, leaving 7 bases between them. Germline V CDR1 and CDR2: KGHSH, LQKENI. The CDR3 extends over 15 amino acids.